This T cell receptor (beta chain) derives from a study of shared clonotypes between healthy human individuals. The table came from immunoSEQ multiplex PCR; TCRdb's copy has only in-frame clones and leaves some out. The repertoire has 1.5 million to 1.9 million clones, 95% to 99% of them found once; the top ten carry 0.4% to 0.45%. Every donor, a Caucasian adult, lived in Nashville, Tennessee. Germline V CDR1 and CDR2: SEHNR, FQNEAQ (reference sequence). Trimming stripped 10 bases from V and 1 base from J, with 3 bases between. There are 10 residues in the CDR3. V is TRBV7-9 and J is TRBJ2-3; no clear D. The receptor was isolated from a man aged 30-40 years in good health. The sequenced sample was naive CD4+ T cells sorted from blood. Subset reported: CD45RA+ positively selected. The CDR3 is CAIRTDTQYF. Here the CDR3 DNA reads TGTGCCATACGCACAGATACGCAGTATTTT.